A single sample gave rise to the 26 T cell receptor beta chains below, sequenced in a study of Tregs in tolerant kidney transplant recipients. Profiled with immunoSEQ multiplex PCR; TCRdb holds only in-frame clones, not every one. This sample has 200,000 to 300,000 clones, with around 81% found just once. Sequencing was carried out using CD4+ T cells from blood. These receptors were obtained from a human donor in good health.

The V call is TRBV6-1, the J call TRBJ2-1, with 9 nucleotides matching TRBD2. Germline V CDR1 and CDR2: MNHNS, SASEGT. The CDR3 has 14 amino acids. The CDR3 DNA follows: TGTGCTACCCAAGGGCGGGAGGGAAACAATGAGCAGTTCTTC. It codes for CATQGREGNNEQFF.

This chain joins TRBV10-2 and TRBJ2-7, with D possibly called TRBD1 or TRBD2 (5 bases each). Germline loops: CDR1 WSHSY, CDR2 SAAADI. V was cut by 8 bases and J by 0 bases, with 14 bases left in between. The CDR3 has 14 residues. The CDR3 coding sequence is TGCGCCAGCCGACCGGGGCCTAGCTCCTACGAGCAGTACTTC. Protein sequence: CASRPGPSSYEQYF.

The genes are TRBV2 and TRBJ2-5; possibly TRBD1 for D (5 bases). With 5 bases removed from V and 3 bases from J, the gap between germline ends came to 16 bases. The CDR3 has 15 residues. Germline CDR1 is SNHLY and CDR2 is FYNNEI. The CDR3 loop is CASSLQGILEETQYF. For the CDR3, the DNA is TGTGCCAGCAGTTTGCAGGGTATTTTAGAAGAGACCCAGTACTTC.

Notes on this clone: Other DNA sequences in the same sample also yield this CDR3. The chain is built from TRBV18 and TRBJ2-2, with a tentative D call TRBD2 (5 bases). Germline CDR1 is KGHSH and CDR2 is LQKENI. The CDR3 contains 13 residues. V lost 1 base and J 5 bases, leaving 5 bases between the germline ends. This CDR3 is CASSPRETGELFF. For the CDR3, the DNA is TGTGCCAGCTCACCACGGGAGACCGGGGAGCTGTTTTTT.

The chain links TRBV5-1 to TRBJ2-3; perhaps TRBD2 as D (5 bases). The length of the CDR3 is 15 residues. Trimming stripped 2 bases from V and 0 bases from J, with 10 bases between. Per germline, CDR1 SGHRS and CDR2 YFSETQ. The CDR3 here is CASSFARVSTDTQYF. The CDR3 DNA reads TGCGCCAGCAGCTTTGCGCGGGTGAGCACAGATACGCAGTATTTT. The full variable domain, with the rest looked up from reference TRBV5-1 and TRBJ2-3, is KAGVTQTPRYLIKTRGQQVTLSCSPISGHRSVSWYQQTPGQGLQFLFEYFSETQRNKGNFPGRFSGRQFSNSRSEMNVSTLELGDSALYLCASSFARVSTDTQYFGPGTRLTVL.

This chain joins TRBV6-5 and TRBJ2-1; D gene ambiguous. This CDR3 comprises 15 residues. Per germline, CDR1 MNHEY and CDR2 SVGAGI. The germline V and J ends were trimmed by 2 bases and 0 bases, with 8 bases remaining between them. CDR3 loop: CASSYGHSSYNEQFF. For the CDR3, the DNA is TGTGCCAGCAGTTACGGTCATAGCTCCTACAATGAGCAGTTCTTC.

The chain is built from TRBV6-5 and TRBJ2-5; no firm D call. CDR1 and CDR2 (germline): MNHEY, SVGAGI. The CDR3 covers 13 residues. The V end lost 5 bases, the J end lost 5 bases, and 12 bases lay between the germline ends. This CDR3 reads CASSNYGLETQYF. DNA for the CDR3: TGTGCCAGCAGTAACTACGGATTGGAGACCCAGTACTTC.

The CDR3 nucleotides read TGTGCCAGTCTCAGACTAGCGGGGGGGGACAATGAGCAGTTCTTC. As protein: CASLRLAGGDNEQFF. The chain is built from TRBV2 and TRBJ2-1; TRBD2 matches 14 bases. Trimming took 9 bases from V and 5 from J; bases not matched to a gene: 6. Germline CDR1 and CDR2: SNHLY and FYNNEI. This CDR3 spans 15 amino acids.

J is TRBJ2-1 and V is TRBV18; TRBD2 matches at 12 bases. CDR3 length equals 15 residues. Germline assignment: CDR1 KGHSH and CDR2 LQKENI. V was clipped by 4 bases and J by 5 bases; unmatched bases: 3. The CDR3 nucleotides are TGTGCCAGCTCACAGGGACTAGCGGGTAACAATGAGCAGTTCTTC. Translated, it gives CASSQGLAGNNEQFF.

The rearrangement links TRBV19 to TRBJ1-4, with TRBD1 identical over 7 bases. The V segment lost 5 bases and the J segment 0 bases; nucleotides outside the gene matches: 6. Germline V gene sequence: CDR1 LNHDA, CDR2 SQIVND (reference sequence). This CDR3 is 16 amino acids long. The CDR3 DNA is TGTGCCAGTAGTCTCCGGGACAGTGCAACTAATGAAAAACTGTTTTTT. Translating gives CASSLRDSATNEKLFF.

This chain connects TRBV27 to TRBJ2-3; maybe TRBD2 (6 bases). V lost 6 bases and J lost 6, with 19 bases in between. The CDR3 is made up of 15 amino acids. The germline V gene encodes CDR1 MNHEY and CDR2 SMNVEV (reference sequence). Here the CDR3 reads CASSRDFSFRDTQYF. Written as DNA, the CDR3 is TGTGCCAGCAGCCGGGACTTCTCATTCCGGGATACGCAGTATTTT.

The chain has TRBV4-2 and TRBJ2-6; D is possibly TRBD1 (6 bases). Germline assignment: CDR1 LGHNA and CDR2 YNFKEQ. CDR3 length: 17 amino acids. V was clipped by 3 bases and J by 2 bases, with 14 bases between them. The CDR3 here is CASSQSEGGTGANVLTF. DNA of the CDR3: TGTGCCAGCAGCCAGTCTGAAGGGGGAACTGGGGCCAACGTCCTGACTTTC.

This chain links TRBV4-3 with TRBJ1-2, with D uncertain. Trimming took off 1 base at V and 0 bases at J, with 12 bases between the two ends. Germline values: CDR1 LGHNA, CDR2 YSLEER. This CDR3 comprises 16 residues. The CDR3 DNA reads TGCGCCAGCAGCCAAGTATTGGGCAGCTCTAACTATGGCTACACCTTC. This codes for CASSQVLGSSNYGYTF.

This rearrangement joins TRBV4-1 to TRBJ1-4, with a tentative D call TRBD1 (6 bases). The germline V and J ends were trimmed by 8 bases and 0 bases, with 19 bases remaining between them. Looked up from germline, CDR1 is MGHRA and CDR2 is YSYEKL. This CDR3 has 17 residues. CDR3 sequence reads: CASCRWTAPATNEKLFF. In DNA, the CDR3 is TGCGCCAGCTGTAGGTGGACAGCGCCCGCAACTAATGAAAAACTGTTTTTT.

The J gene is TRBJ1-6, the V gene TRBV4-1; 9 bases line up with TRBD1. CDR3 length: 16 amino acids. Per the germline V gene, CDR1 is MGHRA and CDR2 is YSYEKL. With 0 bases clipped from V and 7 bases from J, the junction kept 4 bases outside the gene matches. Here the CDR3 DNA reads TGCGCCAGCAGCCAAGATCCGGACAGGGGCAATTCACCCCTCCACTTT. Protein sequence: CASSQDPDRGNSPLHF.

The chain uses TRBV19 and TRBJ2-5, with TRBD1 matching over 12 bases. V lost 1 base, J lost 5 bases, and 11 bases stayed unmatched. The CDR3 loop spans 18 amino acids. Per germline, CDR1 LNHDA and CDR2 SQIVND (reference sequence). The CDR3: CASSIGPAGQGAWETQYF. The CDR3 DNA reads TGTGCCAGTAGTATAGGACCGGCGGGACAGGGGGCATGGGAGACCCAGTACTTC. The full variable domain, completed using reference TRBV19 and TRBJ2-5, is DGGITQSPKYLFRKEGQNVTLSCEQNLNHDAMYWYRQDPGQGLRLIYYSQIVNDFQKGDIAEGYSVSREKKESFPLTVTSAQKNPTAFYLCASSIGPAGQGAWETQYFGPGTRLLVL.

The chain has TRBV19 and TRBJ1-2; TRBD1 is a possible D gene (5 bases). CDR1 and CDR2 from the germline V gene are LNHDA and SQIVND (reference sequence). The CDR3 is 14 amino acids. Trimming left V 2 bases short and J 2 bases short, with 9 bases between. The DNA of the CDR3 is TGTGCCAGTAGTATAAGTCCAGGGAACTATGGCTACACCTTC. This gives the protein CASSISPGNYGYTF. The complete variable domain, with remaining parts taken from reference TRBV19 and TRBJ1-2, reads DGGITQSPKYLFRKEGQNVTLSCEQNLNHDAMYWYRQDPGQGLRLIYYSQIVNDFQKGDIAEGYSVSREKKESFPLTVTSAQKNPTAFYLCASSISPGNYGYTFGSGTRLTVV.

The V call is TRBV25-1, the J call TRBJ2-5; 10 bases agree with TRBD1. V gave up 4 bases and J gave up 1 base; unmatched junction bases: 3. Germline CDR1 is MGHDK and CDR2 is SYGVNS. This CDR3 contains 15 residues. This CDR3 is CASSARTGGQETQYF. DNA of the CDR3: TGTGCCAGCAGTGCCCGGACAGGGGGCCAAGAGACCCAGTACTTC.

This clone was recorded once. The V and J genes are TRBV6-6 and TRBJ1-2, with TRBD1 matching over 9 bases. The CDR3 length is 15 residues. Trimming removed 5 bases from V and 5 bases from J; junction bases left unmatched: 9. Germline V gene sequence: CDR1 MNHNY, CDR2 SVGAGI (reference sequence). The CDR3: CASSAGQGLRYGYTF. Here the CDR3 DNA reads TGTGCCAGCAGTGCCGGACAGGGGCTGCGGTATGGCTACACCTTC.

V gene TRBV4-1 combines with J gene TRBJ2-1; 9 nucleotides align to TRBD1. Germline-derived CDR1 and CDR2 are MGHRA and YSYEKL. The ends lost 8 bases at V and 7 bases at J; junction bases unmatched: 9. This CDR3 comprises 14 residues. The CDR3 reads CASWDRDFRNEQFF. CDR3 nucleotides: TGCGCCAGCTGGGACAGGGACTTCAGGAATGAGCAGTTCTTC.

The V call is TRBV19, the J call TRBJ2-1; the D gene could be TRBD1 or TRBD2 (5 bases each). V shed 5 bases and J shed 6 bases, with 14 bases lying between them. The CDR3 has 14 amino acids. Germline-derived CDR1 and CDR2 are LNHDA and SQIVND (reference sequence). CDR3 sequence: CASSSPGPLNEQFF. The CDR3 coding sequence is TGTGCCAGTAGTTCTCCGGGGCCGCTCAATGAGCAGTTCTTC. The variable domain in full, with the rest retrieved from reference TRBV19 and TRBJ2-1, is DGGITQSPKYLFRKEGQNVTLSCEQNLNHDAMYWYRQDPGQGLRLIYYSQIVNDFQKGDIAEGYSVSREKKESFPLTVTSAQKNPTAFYLCASSSPGPLNEQFFGPGTRLTVL.

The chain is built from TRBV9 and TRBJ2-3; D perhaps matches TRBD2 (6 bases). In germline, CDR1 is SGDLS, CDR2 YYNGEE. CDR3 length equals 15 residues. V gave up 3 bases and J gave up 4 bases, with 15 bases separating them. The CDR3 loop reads CASSDPIAVPDTQYF. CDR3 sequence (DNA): TGTGCCAGCAGCGATCCCATAGCGGTCCCAGATACGCAGTATTTT.

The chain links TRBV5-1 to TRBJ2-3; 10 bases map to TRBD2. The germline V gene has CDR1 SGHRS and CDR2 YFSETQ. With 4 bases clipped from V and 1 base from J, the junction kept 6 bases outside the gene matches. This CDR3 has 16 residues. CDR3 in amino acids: CASSVLAGGGTDTQYF. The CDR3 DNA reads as TGCGCCAGCAGCGTCTTAGCGGGAGGAGGCACAGATACGCAGTATTTT.

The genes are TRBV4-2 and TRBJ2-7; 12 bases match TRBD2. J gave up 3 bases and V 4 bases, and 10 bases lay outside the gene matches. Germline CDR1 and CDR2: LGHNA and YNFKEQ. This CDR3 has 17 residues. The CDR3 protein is CASSPRTSGALGYEQYF. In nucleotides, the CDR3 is TGTGCCAGCAGCCCCCGGACTAGCGGGGCGCTCGGCTACGAGCAGTACTTC.

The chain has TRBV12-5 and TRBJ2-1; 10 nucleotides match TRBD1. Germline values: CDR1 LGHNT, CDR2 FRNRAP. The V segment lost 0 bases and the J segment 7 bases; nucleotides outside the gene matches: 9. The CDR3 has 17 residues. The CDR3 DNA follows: TGTGCTAGTGGTTTGGTAGGAGGGACAGGGGTTCGAAATGAGCAGTTCTTC. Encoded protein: CASGLVGGTGVRNEQFF. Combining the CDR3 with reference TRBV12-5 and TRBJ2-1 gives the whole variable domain DARVTQTPRHKVTEMGQEVTMRCQPILGHNTVFWYRQTMMQGLELLAYFRNRAPLDDSGMPKDRFSAEMPDATLATLKIQPSEPRDSAVYFCASGLVGGTGVRNEQFFGPGTRLTVL.

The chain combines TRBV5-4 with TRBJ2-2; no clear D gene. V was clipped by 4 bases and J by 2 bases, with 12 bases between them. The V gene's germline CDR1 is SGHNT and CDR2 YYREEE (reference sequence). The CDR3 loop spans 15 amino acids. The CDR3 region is CASSVTLPNTGELFF. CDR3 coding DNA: TGTGCCAGCAGCGTGACCCTTCCCAACACCGGGGAGCTGTTTTTT.